What follows are 24 T cell receptor beta chains derived from one specimen sequenced in a study of shared clonotypes between healthy human individuals. The naive CD8 population came from CD45RO-negative cells selected for CCR7, without terminally differentiated effector memory CD45RA+ cells. Method: immunoSEQ multiplex PCR; TCRdb's copy keeps in-frame clones and lacks some. The sample shows approximately 1.9 million clones, 85% to 95% of them seen only once. The source material was naive CD8+ T cells from PBMCs. These receptors were obtained from a man between 18 and 29 years old in good health. Some clones in this sample may be carry-over from other donors' samples.

This chain connects TRBV5-1 to TRBJ1-1, with 8 bases that match TRBD1. J lost 2 bases, V lost 3 bases, and 3 bases had no gene match. CDR1 is SGHRS and CDR2 is YFSETQ in the germline V gene. The CDR3 runs 14 residues. CDR3 amino acids: CASSSDRGNTEAFF. The CDR3 bases are TGCGCCAGCAGCTCCGACAGGGGCAACACTGAAGCTTTCTTT.

V usage is TRBV14 and J usage is TRBJ2-1; TRBD2 agrees at 9 bases. The CDR3 is made up of 14 amino acids. The germline V gene encodes CDR1 SGHDN and CDR2 FVKESK. V trimming: 5 bases; J trimming: 6 bases; junction bases outside the gene matches: 5. The CDR3 DNA reads TGTGCCAGCAGCGTCGCGGGAGGGCCCAATGAGCAGTTCTTC. Translated, it gives CASSVAGGPNEQFF.

Comments on this clone: The same CDR3 arises from other DNA sequences in this sample as well. CDR3 bases: TGTGCCAGCAGTCTTACCCCTAGCGGGAGCCCAGATACGCAGTATTTT. Translating gives CASSLTPSGSPDTQYF. The chain combines TRBV5-6 with TRBJ2-3; TRBD2 matches 10 bases. The V segment lost 5 bases and the J segment 4 bases; nucleotides outside the gene matches: 10. Per the germline V gene, CDR1 is SGHDT and CDR2 is YYEEEE. This CDR3 region has 16 residues.

This chain uses TRBV4-2 with TRBJ2-5; D gene unclear. V shed 0 bases and J shed 5 bases, with 10 bases lying between them. CDR1 LGHNA and CDR2 YNFKEQ come from the germline V gene. The CDR3 spans 14 residues. The DNA for the CDR3 is TGTGCCAGCAGCCAAGATAGCTCCAGGGAGACCCAGTACTTC. It yields the protein CASSQDSSRETQYF.

The V call is TRBV5-1, the J call TRBJ2-2, with D perhaps TRBD2 (6 bases). The germline V gene encodes CDR1 SGHRS and CDR2 YFSETQ. The CDR3 totals 16 residues. Trimming stripped 0 bases from V and 6 bases from J, with 15 bases between. CDR3 sequence: CASSLANREFAGELFF. CDR3 coding DNA: TGCGCCAGCAGCTTGGCCAATCGGGAGTTCGCCGGGGAGCTGTTTTTT.

The chain couples TRBV4-1 to TRBJ2-3; unclear D gene. CDR1 MGHRA and CDR2 YSYEKL come from the germline V gene. V lost 1 base, J lost 2 bases, and 7 bases lay in between. This CDR3 spans 14 amino acids. CDR3 sequence (DNA): TGCGCCAGCAGCCAAGTCCACCCCACAGATACGCAGTATTTT. Translation: CASSQVHPTDTQYF.

This chain connects TRBV19 to TRBJ2-7; 9 bases agree with TRBD1. Germline V CDR1 and CDR2: LNHDA, SQIVND (reference sequence). Trimming took 3 bases from V and 7 from J; bases not matched to a gene: 10. The CDR3 sequence is 15 residues long. This CDR3 is CASSIFGTGITEQYF. CDR3 bases: TGTGCCAGTAGTATCTTCGGGACAGGGATCACGGAGCAGTACTTC. Full variable domain (rest looked up from reference TRBV19 and TRBJ2-7): DGGITQSPKYLFRKEGQNVTLSCEQNLNHDAMYWYRQDPGQGLRLIYYSQIVNDFQKGDIAEGYSVSREKKESFPLTVTSAQKNPTAFYLCASSIFGTGITEQYFGPGTRLTVT.

The CDR3 bases are TGTGCCAGCAGCTCCCGGGCTAGCGGGATTTATTTTGAGCAGTTCTTC. Translating it yields CASSSRASGIYFEQFF. The chain uses TRBV7-9 and TRBJ2-1; 9 positions agree with TRBD2. V was clipped by 4 bases and J by 9 bases; unmatched bases: 13. The CDR3 covers 16 residues. Germline V gene data show CDR1 as SEHNR and CDR2 as FQNEAQ (reference sequence).

The chain joins TRBV5-6 to TRBJ1-2; a possible D gene is TRBD1 (5 bases). The CDR3 is made up of 14 amino acids. Trimming removed 1 base at V and 4 bases at J, with 11 bases between. Per the germline V gene, CDR1 is SGHDT and CDR2 is YYEEEE. CDR3 sequence: CASSLIRGGYGYTF. CDR3 sequence (DNA): TGTGCCAGCAGCTTGATTAGGGGTGGCTATGGCTACACCTTC.

The CDR3: CASSSPGQGEGYTF. The CDR3 DNA reads as TGTGCCAGCAGCTCCCCTGGACAGGGGGAGGGCTACACCTTC. The J gene is TRBJ1-2, the V gene TRBV5-4, with 10 bases lining up with TRBD1. Germline CDR1 SGHNT, CDR2 YYREEE (reference sequence). Losses at the gene ends were 3 bases for V and 8 bases for J; bases not matched to a gene: 7. The CDR3 totals 14 residues. Looking up the rest from reference TRBV5-4 and TRBJ1-2 gives the full variable domain: ETGVTQSPTHLIKTRGQQVTLRCSSQSGHNTVSWYQQALGQGPQFIFQYYREEENGRGNFPPRFSGLQFPNYSSELNVNALELDDSALYLCASSSPGQGEGYTFGSGTRLTVV.

The rearrangement uses TRBV11-2 and TRBJ2-1, with 7 bases lining up with TRBD2. In germline, CDR1 is SGHAT, CDR2 FQNNGV. There are 16 residues in the CDR3. Germline trimming cut 7 bases from V and 0 bases from J; bases unmatched to any gene: 9. This chain's CDR3 is CASTHILATSYNEQFF. In nucleotides, the CDR3 is TGTGCCAGCACCCACATACTAGCGACCTCCTACAATGAGCAGTTCTTC.

Notes on this clone: This specimen includes other DNA sequences encoding the same CDR3. This chain links TRBV15 with TRBJ2-3; D is unresolved. The V end was cut by 3 bases, the J end by 4 bases, with 8 bases between. The CDR3 totals 13 residues. Germline loops: CDR1 LNHNV, CDR2 YYDKDF (reference sequence). CDR3 nucleotide sequence: TGTGCCACCAGCAGTAGTAGGGCAGATACGCAGTATTTT. This sequence encodes CATSSSRADTQYF. The full variable domain, completed using reference TRBV15 and TRBJ2-3, is DAMVIQNPRYQVTQFGKPVTLSCSQTLNHNVMYWYQQKSSQAPKLLFHYYDKDFNNEADTPDNFQSRRPNTSFCFLDIRSPGLGDTAMYLCATSSSRADTQYFGPGTRLTVL.

The chain is built from TRBV9 and TRBJ1-1; D is possibly TRBD1 (5 bases). The CDR3 sequence is 14 residues long. Germline CDR1 reads SGDLS; CDR2 reads YYNGEE. The germline V and J ends were trimmed by 0 bases and 4 bases, with 10 bases remaining between them. CDR3 sequence reads: CASSVVEQATEAFF. CDR3 sequence (DNA): TGTGCCAGCAGCGTAGTGGAACAGGCCACTGAAGCTTTCTTT.

The chain uses TRBV2 and TRBJ2-7; D remains ambiguous. CDR3 length: 14 amino acids. The germline V and J ends were trimmed by 2 bases and 2 bases, with 10 bases remaining between them. The germline CDR1 and CDR2 sequences are SNHLY and FYNNEI. The CDR3 here is CASSESQAAYEQYF. DNA for the CDR3: TGTGCCAGCAGTGAATCCCAGGCCGCCTACGAGCAGTACTTC.

The chain recombines TRBV9 with TRBJ2-1, with 9 bases identical to TRBD2. Losses at the gene ends were 1 base for V and 0 bases for J; bases not matched to a gene: 5. The germline V gene has CDR1 SGDLS and CDR2 YYNGEE. This CDR3 comprises 17 residues. The CDR3 protein is CASSVLAGYYSYNEQFF. Here the CDR3 DNA reads TGTGCCAGCAGCGTACTAGCGGGATACTACTCCTACAATGAGCAGTTCTTC.

The genes are TRBV10-3 and TRBJ2-7; D is perhaps TRBD1 or TRBD2 (6 bases each). CDR1 ENHRY and CDR2 SYGVKD come from the germline V gene. The V gene lost 4 bases and the J gene lost 0 bases, with 16 bases spanning the gap. The CDR3 has 16 residues. The CDR3, as DNA: TGTGCCATCAGTGGGGGGGCTAGCGTGTACTCCTACGAGCAGTACTTC. Its translation: CAISGGASVYSYEQYF.

The chain is built from TRBV5-1 and TRBJ2-5; 15 nucleotides align to TRBD2. The J call may not be correct, given that the DNA end is closer to TRBJ2-7. CDR3 length: 17 residues. Germline V gene data show CDR1 as SGHRS and CDR2 as YFSETQ. CDR3 protein: CASSLGTSGRPSYEQYF. The CDR3 coding sequence is TGCGCCAGCAGCCTAGGGACTAGCGGGAGGCCCTCCTACGAGCAGTACTTC.

The table lists this clone with a count of one. V and J are TRBV19 and TRBJ2-2; TRBD1 is a possible D gene (6 bases). Looked up from germline, CDR1 is LNHDA and CDR2 is SQIVND (reference sequence). Trimming left V 3 bases short and J 2 bases short, with 22 bases between. The CDR3 loop spans 19 amino acids. CDR3 residues: CASSISLHYRTVNTGELFF. The CDR3, as DNA: TGTGCCAGTAGTATTTCCCTGCACTACCGGACAGTAAACACCGGGGAGCTGTTTTTT.

The genes are TRBV27 and TRBJ2-7, with TRBD2 matching 12 bases. Germline V gene data show CDR1 as MNHEY and CDR2 as SMNVEV (reference sequence). J gave up 0 bases and V 4 bases, and 4 bases lay outside the gene matches. The CDR3 is made up of 16 amino acids. In DNA form, the CDR3 reads TGTGCCAGCAGTTCCCTGACTAGCGGGGGCTCCTACGAGCAGTACTTC. This codes for CASSSLTSGGSYEQYF.

The V gene is TRBV7-2, the J gene TRBJ2-2, with D perhaps TRBD2 (5 bases). Trimming removed 2 bases from V and 4 bases from J, with 14 bases in between. This CDR3 region has 16 residues. Germline loops: CDR1 SGHTA, CDR2 FQGNSA. CDR3 region: CASSLPVRSGTGELFF. The CDR3 DNA reads TGTGCCAGCAGCTTACCGGTGAGAAGCGGCACCGGGGAGCTGTTTTTT.

CDR3 protein: CASSYSGGEQFF. CDR3 coding DNA: TGTGCCAGCAGCTATAGCGGTGGGGAGCAGTTCTTC. The chain recombines TRBV5-6 with TRBJ2-1; a possible D gene is TRBD2 (6 bases). The CDR3 is made up of 12 amino acids. Germline loops: CDR1 SGHDT, CDR2 YYEEEE. Trimming removed 3 bases from V and 10 bases from J, with 11 bases in between.

The gene calls are TRBV19 and TRBJ2-5; 8 nucleotides agree with TRBD1. The CDR3 spans 15 residues. Germline V gene lookup returns CDR1 LNHDA and CDR2 SQIVND (reference sequence). J lost 5 bases, V lost 2 bases, and 7 bases had no gene match. CDR3 residues: CASSIRDRPSETQYF. CDR3 sequence (DNA): TGTGCCAGTAGTATACGGGACAGGCCATCGGAGACCCAGTACTTC.

As regards this clone: This same CDR3 is encoded by further DNA sequences in the sample. This rearrangement joins TRBV6-5 to TRBJ2-2; 7 nucleotides match TRBD1. V lost 4 bases to trimming and J lost 3 bases; unmatched junction nucleotides: 2. Germline-derived CDR1 and CDR2 are MNHEY and SVGAGI. This CDR3 has 14 amino acids. The CDR3 protein is CASSSDRDTGELFF. The CDR3 bases are TGTGCCAGCAGTTCCGACAGGGACACCGGGGAGCTGTTTTTT.

The V gene is TRBV28, the J gene TRBJ2-7, with 12 bases matching TRBD2. J gave up 3 bases and V 4 bases, and 7 bases lay outside the gene matches. The germline gives CDR1 MDHEN, CDR2 SYDVKM. The CDR3 has 16 amino acids. The CDR3 spells CASSWAGLAGYYEQYF. As DNA, the CDR3 is TGTGCCAGCAGTTGGGCAGGACTAGCGGGGTACTACGAGCAGTACTTC.